This T cell receptor beta chain appears in the sequencing data of a study of T-cell memory formation after mild COVID-19. Across the whole study: TCR clusters mostly belonged to single donors.

Sample barcodes and UMIs were carried by the TCR alpha and TCR beta cDNA libraries that 5'RACE generated with constant-segment primers. TCRdb re-called the 5' RACE reads through MiXCR, storing one row per CDR3 protein. The sample has hundreds of thousands of distinct CDR3 sequences; roughly 17% are singletons. Germline-derived CDR1 and CDR2 are SGHTA and FQGNSA. This CDR3 comprises 15 residues. The trim removed 5 bases at V and 5 bases at J, leaving 9 bases unmatched. In regard to this clonotype: Its target is not known.

Study results and limitations: Shrinking CD4+ clones resided mostly in CM and EM, and CD8+ ones in EMRA. Contracting clones from day 15 to 85 showed balanced CD4/CD8; later expanders favored CD4+.

This sequence was found in an adult woman who had mild COVID-19 (a few samples of this study predate the infection). Cell type and time point are not known. The V call is TRBV7-2, the J call TRBJ2-1; 7 bases fit TRBD1. Sequencing was carried out using PBMCs or a T cell subset sorted from them (not recorded which). In nucleotides, the CDR3 is TGTGCCAGCAGCAGCCCGGGACAGCGTCACAATGAGCAGTTCTTC. Protein product: CASSSPGQRHNEQFF.